Reported below is one T cell receptor (beta chain). The data derive from a study of blood T cell repertoires in COVID-19. Per the study methods: It was from reference gene primer amplification that nucleated cell counts were estimated. Data came from immunoSEQ multiplex PCR; TCRdb stores just in-frame clones and leaves some out. V and J calls and clone size are given by that table; D and trimming were obtained from the DNA. The data show 180,000 or so clones, about 80% seen once. The sequence was obtained from a woman aged 45 to 65 with active or convalescent COVID-19. Source material: peripheral blood.

DNA for the CDR3: TGTGCCAGCAGTTACGGGAGCGGGACCCCAGATACGCAGTATTTT. Translated: CASSYGSGTPDTQYF. This chain connects TRBV6-6 to TRBJ2-3; TRBD2 agrees at 7 bases. Germline V lookup: CDR1 MNHNY, CDR2 SVGAGI (reference sequence). The CDR3 runs to 15 residues. The V segment lost 2 bases and the J segment 4 bases; nucleotides outside the gene matches: 6.